These 26 T cell receptor beta chains share one sample of origin, sequenced in a study of blood T cell repertoires in COVID-19. Sequenced by immunoSEQ multiplex PCR; TCRdb stores in-frame clones only, minus some. The table includes roughly 250,000 clones, approximately 84% detected once. Source material: peripheral blood. The origin of the receptors is a woman of 80 years or more with acute or convalescent COVID-19.

This clone was detected only once. The chain combines TRBV18 with TRBJ1-3, with D maybe TRBD1 (6 bases). With 1 base removed from V and 0 bases from J, the gap between germline ends came to 13 bases. The CDR3 is 17 amino acids. Germline-derived CDR1 and CDR2 are KGHSH and LQKENI. CDR3 bases: TGTGCCAGCTCACCACTCAGCGACAGGACCTCTGGAAACACCATATATTTT. It encodes CASSPLSDRTSGNTIYF.

The table lists this clone with a few counts. The genes are TRBV15 and TRBJ2-4; maybe TRBD2 (6 bases). Per the germline V gene, CDR1 is LNHNV and CDR2 is YYDKDF (reference sequence). The V end was cut by 1 base, the J end by 8 bases, with 15 bases between. The CDR3 length is 15 residues. DNA of the CDR3: TGTGCCACCAGCAGAGGCGGGGAGAGCTGGGACATTCAGTACTTC. Protein: CATSRGGESWDIQYF. Full variable domain (outside the CDR3, taken from reference TRBV15 and TRBJ2-4): DAMVIQNPRYQVTQFGKPVTLSCSQTLNHNVMYWYQQKSSQAPKLLFHYYDKDFNNEADTPDNFQSRRPNTSFCFLDIRSPGLGDTAMYLCATSRGGESWDIQYFGAGTRLSVL.

The J gene is TRBJ2-1, the V gene TRBV24-1; 10 bases fit TRBD2. The junction had 11 bases not matched to a gene; V was cut back by 4 bases and J by 9 bases. This CDR3 contains 16 residues. Germline lookup yields CDR1 KGHDR and CDR2 SFDVKD. CDR3 DNA: TGTGCCACCAGTGAAAGGACTAGCGGAGGGGGGGGTGAGCAGTTCTTC. The encoded protein is CATSERTSGGGGEQFF.

This clone occurred once. V and J are TRBV7-2 and TRBJ2-7; D unresolved. The CDR3 spans 14 residues. V was shortened by 5 bases and J by 3 bases, with 14 bases between the two germline ends. CDR1 is SGHTA, CDR2 FQGNSA, per germline. CDR3 DNA: TGTGCCAGCAGCCTGCGCGCAAGTATCTACGAGCAGTACTTC. Translated: CASSLRASIYEQYF. The full variable domain, with the rest looked up from reference TRBV7-2 and TRBJ2-7, is GAGVSQSPSNKVTEKGKDVELRCDPISGHTALYWYRQSLGQGLEFLIYFQGNSAPDKSGLPSDRFSAERTGGSVSTLTIQRTQQEDSAVYLCASSLRASIYEQYFGPGTRLTVT.

The J gene is TRBJ1-5, the V gene TRBV12-3 or TRBV12-4, with 8 bases identical to TRBD1. The CDR3 contains 13 residues. After removal of 6 bases from V and 4 bases from J, the junction contained 2 bases not matched to a gene. CDR3 sequence: CASSRDRNQPQHF. CDR3 nucleotide sequence: TGTGCCAGCAGCCGGGACAGGAATCAGCCCCAGCATTTT.

The J gene is TRBJ1-2, the V gene TRBV28; TRBD1 matches 7 bases. The V gene end was trimmed by 2 bases and the J gene end by 2 bases; junction bases not matched to a gene: 8. Germline CDR1 MDHEN, CDR2 SYDVKM. The CDR3 is 16 amino acids. DNA for the CDR3: TGTGCCAGCAGTTTAGGAACCGGGACAGCCAACTATGGCTACACCTTC. This translates into CASSLGTGTANYGYTF.

The chain links TRBV19 to TRBJ1-2; 7 bases agree with TRBD1. The CDR3 covers 13 residues. Germline V lookup: CDR1 LNHDA, CDR2 SQIVND (reference sequence). The junction had 3 bases not matched to a gene; V was cut back by 6 bases and J by 2 bases. The CDR3 nucleotides are TGTGCCAGTAGAAGACAGGGCAACTATGGCTACACCTTC. Protein: CASRRQGNYGYTF.

The V call is TRBV5-4, the J call TRBJ2-7; 14 positions agree with TRBD2. The CDR3 loop spans 17 amino acids. The germline V gene encodes CDR1 SGHNT and CDR2 YYREEE (reference sequence). With 3 bases clipped from V and 6 bases from J, the junction kept 11 bases outside the gene matches. The CDR3 sequence is CASSSPGLAGERGEQYF. The DNA for the CDR3 is TGTGCCAGCAGCTCCCCGGGACTAGCGGGGGAAAGGGGCGAGCAGTACTTC.

The chain couples TRBV7-9 to TRBJ2-6; D call uncertain. Per the germline V gene, CDR1 is SEHNR and CDR2 is FQNEAQ (reference sequence). CDR3 size: 16 residues. Trimming stripped 0 bases from V and 6 bases from J, with 12 bases between. DNA for the CDR3: TGTGCCAGCAGCTTAGCGTTAGCCTCAGAGGCCAACGTCCTGACTTTC. It translates to CASSLALASEANVLTF.

The genes are TRBV19 and TRBJ1-1, with D hard to call. The CDR3 totals 16 residues. Between the trimmed V and J ends, which lost 3 bases and 0 bases, there was a span of 14 bases. Looked up from germline, CDR1 is LNHDA and CDR2 is SQIVND (reference sequence). This CDR3 is CASSIRTLDMNTEAFF. CDR3 DNA: TGTGCCAGTAGTATCCGGACTTTAGATATGAACACTGAAGCTTTCTTT.

This clone was counted only a few times. The J gene is TRBJ2-1, the V gene TRBV14; unclear D gene. CDR1 SGHDN and CDR2 FVKESK come from the germline V gene. V dropped 3 bases and J dropped 1 base, with 16 bases sitting between them. This CDR3 has 17 amino acids. CDR3 sequence: CASSQRTSSSSYNEQFF. In nucleotides, the CDR3 is TGTGCCAGCAGCCAGCGAACCTCCTCTAGTTCCTACAATGAGCAGTTCTTC.

The rearrangement uses TRBV6-5 and TRBJ2-7, with TRBD1 matching over 7 bases. Per germline, CDR1 MNHEY and CDR2 SVGAGI. CDR3 size: 15 residues. J lost 3 bases, V lost 2 bases, and 7 bases had no gene match. The chain's CDR3 is CASSYGRTGLYEQYF. CDR3 DNA: TGTGCCAGCAGTTACGGTAGGACAGGTCTCTACGAGCAGTACTTC.

The rearrangement links TRBV7-2 to TRBJ2-5; 16 nucleotides align to TRBD2. With V trimmed by 1 base and J by 4 bases, 3 bases remained unmatched. Per the germline V gene, CDR1 is SGHTA and CDR2 is FQGNSA. The CDR3 has 17 residues. As DNA, the CDR3 is TGTGCCAGCAGCTTAGGGGGACTAGCGGGAGGGAGAGAGACCCAGTACTTC. Translated, it gives CASSLGGLAGGRETQYF.

The genes are TRBV11-1 and TRBJ1-2, with TRBD1 matching 8 bases. The trim removed 1 base at V and 2 bases at J, leaving 0 bases unmatched. CDR1 SGHAT and CDR2 FQDESV come from the germline V gene (reference sequence). This CDR3 comprises 14 residues. The CDR3 reads CASSLGTGNYGYTF. In DNA form, the CDR3 reads TGTGCCAGCAGCTTAGGGACAGGGAACTATGGCTACACCTTC.

The V gene is TRBV5-6, the J gene TRBJ2-2; D is possibly TRBD1 (5 bases). The V gene's germline CDR1 is SGHDT and CDR2 YYEEEE. The CDR3 totals 15 residues. V was cut by 0 bases and J by 1 base, with 7 bases left in between. The CDR3 DNA reads as TGTGCCAGCAGCTTGGGGGGCAGGAACACCGGGGAGCTGTTTTTT. Amino acid sequence: CASSLGGRNTGELFF. The full variable domain, completed using reference TRBV5-6 and TRBJ2-2, is DAGVTQSPTHLIKTRGQQVTLRCSPKSGHDTVSWYQQALGQGPQFIFQYYEEEERQRGNFPDRFSGHQFPNYSSELNVNALLLGDSALYLCASSLGGRNTGELFFGEGSRLTVL.

The CDR3: CASSPRRDSQETQYF. Written as DNA, the CDR3 is TGTGCCAGCAGCCCCAGAAGGGACAGCCAAGAGACCCAGTACTTC. The chain is built from TRBV9 and TRBJ2-5; TRBD1 agrees at 7 bases. There are 15 residues in the CDR3. CDR1 is SGDLS, CDR2 YYNGEE, per germline. V gave up 4 bases and J gave up 1 base; unmatched junction bases: 7. The full variable domain, in which reference TRBV9 and TRBJ2-5 provide the parts outside the CDR3, is DSGVTQTPKHLITATGQRVTLRCSPRSGDLSVYWYQQSLDQGLQFLIQYYNGEERAKGNILERFSAQQFPDLHSELNLSSLELGDSALYFCASSPRRDSQETQYFGPGTRLLVL.

The gene calls are TRBV4-1 and TRBJ2-7; 7 positions match TRBD2. V was pared by 5 bases and J by 4 bases, with 11 bases of the junction left unmatched. Germline-derived CDR1 and CDR2 are MGHRA and YSYEKL. This CDR3 region has 15 residues. In nucleotides, the CDR3 is TGCGCCAGCAGCACCCTTCCCGGGACTACATACGAGCAGTACTTC. Translating it yields CASSTLPGTTYEQYF.

This chain connects TRBV6-5 to TRBJ2-2; the D is unclear. The ends were cut back, 10 bases at V and 6 bases at J, with 9 bases in the middle. The CDR3 has 11 residues. Germline CDR1 MNHEY, CDR2 SVGAGI. The CDR3 DNA reads TGTGCCACCCTCGGTCCCGGGGAGCTGTTTTTT. This translates into CATLGPGELFF.

The V call is TRBV28, the J call TRBJ1-1; D gene unclear. From germline, CDR1 is MDHEN and CDR2 SYDVKM. V shed 8 bases and J shed 2 bases, with 12 bases lying between them. The CDR3 loop spans 13 amino acids. The CDR3: CASRSRGNTEAFF. In DNA form, the CDR3 reads TGTGCCAGCCGTTCTCGGGGAAACACTGAAGCTTTCTTT.

The J gene is TRBJ2-7, the V gene TRBV28; D possibly corresponds to TRBD2 (5 bases). The V end was cut by 0 bases, the J end by 0 bases, with 6 bases between. Germline CDR1 and CDR2: MDHEN and SYDVKM. This CDR3 spans 14 amino acids. Here the CDR3 reads CASSLWGDSYEQYF. The CDR3 coding sequence is TGTGCCAGCAGTTTATGGGGAGACTCCTACGAGCAGTACTTC. The whole variable domain, remainder taken from reference TRBV28 and TRBJ2-7, is DVKVTQSSRYLVKRTGEKVFLECVQDMDHENMFWYRQDPGLGLRLIYFSYDVKMKEKGDIPEGYSVSREKKERFSLILESASTNQTSMYLCASSLWGDSYEQYFGPGTRLTVT.

The chain links TRBV11-3 to TRBJ2-1; the match to TRBD2 covers 12 bases. The J segment lost 7 bases and the V segment lost 1 base, leaving 5 bases of the junction unmatched. The CDR3 is 16 residues long. Per the germline V gene, CDR1 is SGHNT and CDR2 is YENEEA. CDR3 residues: CASSLASGREANEQFF. The CDR3 DNA sequence: TGTGCCAGCAGCTTAGCTAGCGGGAGGGAGGCGAATGAGCAGTTCTTC. Together with reference TRBV11-3 and TRBJ2-1, the CDR3 gives the full variable domain: EAGVVQSPRYKIIEKKQPVAFWCNPISGHNTLYWYLQNLGQGPELLIRYENEEAVDDSQLPKDRFSAERLKGVDSTLKIQPAELGDSAVYLCASSLASGREANEQFFGPGTRLTVL.

This chain connects TRBV10-3 to TRBJ2-2, with TRBD2 matching 13 bases. V dropped 7 bases and J dropped 6; count of bases not matched to a gene: 8. The CDR3 is 16 amino acids. The germline V gene has CDR1 ENHRY and CDR2 SYGVKD. CDR3: CAIMEPGLAGSGELFF. CDR3 sequence (DNA): TGTGCCATCATGGAACCGGGACTAGCGGGATCCGGGGAGCTGTTTTTT.

This chain links TRBV5-1 with TRBJ2-7; 11 bases are a match to TRBD2. This CDR3 has 16 amino acids. The germline CDR1 and CDR2 sequences are SGHRS and YFSETQ. V lost 2 bases to trimming and J lost 3 bases; unmatched junction nucleotides: 7. The chain's CDR3 is CASSFTSGSIVYEQYF. The CDR3 DNA follows: TGCGCCAGCAGCTTTACTAGCGGGAGTATAGTCTACGAGCAGTACTTC.

The rearrangement uses TRBV28 and TRBJ2-2, with 10 bases identical to TRBD1. The CDR3 runs to 15 residues. With V trimmed by 7 bases and J by 5 bases, 7 bases remained unmatched. CDR1 is MDHEN and CDR2 is SYDVKM in the germline V gene. The CDR3, as DNA: TGTGCCAGCACCTTAGGGACAGGGGAAACCGGGGAGCTGTTTTTT. This codes for CASTLGTGETGELFF.

The chain carries TRBV6-2 or TRBV6-3 and TRBJ1-1, with a tentative D call TRBD1 (6 bases). V was pared by 2 bases and J by 3 bases, with 10 bases between. The CDR3 has 14 amino acids. The germline V gene has CDR1 MNHEY and CDR2 SVGEGT. The CDR3 region is CASSYQTGYTEAFF. The CDR3 bases are TGTGCCAGCAGTTACCAGACAGGATACACTGAAGCTTTCTTT.

As for this clone: Different DNA sequences within this sample yield the same CDR3. The chain couples TRBV3-1 (or the pseudogene TRBV3-2) to TRBJ1-4; TRBD1 is a possible D gene (6 bases). The CDR3 has 14 residues. V lost 4 bases and J lost 2, with 8 bases in between. The V gene's germline CDR1 is LGHDT and CDR2 YNNKEL (reference sequence). CDR3 coding DNA: TGTGCCAGCAGCCTACAGGGCACTAATGAAAAACTGTTTTTT. Protein product: CASSLQGTNEKLFF.